This is a list of T cell receptor beta chains from one sample in a study of blood T cell repertoires in COVID-19. Assay: immunoSEQ multiplex PCR; the TCRdb copy retains only in-frame clones and omits some. The sample lists 150,000 or so clones; around nine tenths were seen once. Sample: peripheral blood. Receptor source: a woman aged 70-85 years with COVID-19, enrolled during active disease. Both conserved end residues are part of each CDR3. D genes are given only for firm matches.

d_gene	v_gene	j_gene	len	CDR3aa
TRBD1	TRBV10-3	TRBJ1-6	15	CAINPTGGLNSPLHF
-	TRBV7-8	TRBJ1-2	15	CASSPEGMGHDGYTF
-	TRBV4-2	TRBJ2-5	15	CASSFGVAAKETQYF
TRBD1	TRBV5-6	TRBJ1-2	15	CASSSQGLTNYGYTF
-	TRBV11-3	TRBJ2-7	16	CASSFGGFPSTYEQYF
-	TRBV28	TRBJ2-1	12	CASTGTYNEQFF
TRBD1	TRBV18	TRBJ2-1	16	CASSPPTGGGGNEQFF
-	TRBV25-1	TRBJ1-1	13	CASRKDKNTEAFF
TRBD1	TRBV7-8	TRBJ1-3	15	CASSQQGNSGNTIYF
TRBD2	TRBV9	TRBJ2-2	16	CASSGGGGSNTGELFF
TRBD1	TRBV27	TRBJ1-6	14	CASSSGQSVSPLHF
TRBD2	TRBV24-1	TRBJ2-2	18	CATSDDLSGGSHTGELFF